Given below is one T cell receptor beta chain in context. The antigen is unknown. The CDR3 runs 16 residues. Germline V gives CDR1 LGHNA, CDR2 YSLEER. V gave up 0 bases and J gave up 2 bases, with 11 bases separating them. This sample is drawn from a study of blood T cells in healthy people across ages. Study conclusions and caveats: Age showed a roughly linear inverse relationship with TCR beta diversity per million T cells.

With a J-beta primer mix and a sample-barcoded 5' primer, a second PCR ran 7 to 11 cycles. TCRdb analysed the 5' RACE reads with MiXCR anew, one entry per CDR3 protein. The repertoire holds around 1,000,000 distinct CDR3 sequences, with more than 30% as singletons. This TCR came from a man aged 18 to 35 in good health. Sequencing was done on a sample of blood. The chain links TRBV4-3 to TRBJ1-3; D perhaps matches TRBD1 (6 bases). The CDR3 is CASSQETDRTGNTIYF. CDR3 nucleotides: TGCGCCAGCAGCCAAGAGACTGACAGGACTGGAAACACCATATATTTT.